These T cell receptor beta chains were read from a single sample in a study of T cell responses to AZD1222 COVID-19 vaccine. Some clones are missing from TCRdb's copy, which holds only in-frame ones; the method was immunoSEQ multiplex PCR. The repertoire holds about 120,000 clones, with 81% as singletons. The source was peripheral blood, collected on day 0 of AZD1222 vaccination. The receptor set was obtained from an adult in good health. The CDR3 runs from the conserved cysteine through the conserved F or W. A D gene is named only where the DNA matches it firmly. Expanded clones get a size class; other rows say once, few or many, or leave the size out.

clone size,V gene,D gene,J gene,CDR3 DNA,CDR3 protein
.,TRBV19,.,TRBJ1-1,TGTGCCAGTAGTATCTACGTCCATATGAACACTGAAGCTTTCTTT,CASSIYVHMNTEAFF
.,TRBV19,.,TRBJ1-1,TGTGCCAGTACCGGCACGCGACGCTGGAACACTGAAGCTTTCTTT,CASTGTRRWNTEAFF
.,TRBV27,.,TRBJ1-5,TGTGCCAGCAGTTTTCAGGGGTCAGCACAGCCCCAGCATTTT,CASSFQGSAQPQHF
.,TRBV28,.,TRBJ1-5,TGTGCCAGCACCACAAGGGTAGGTCAGCCCCAGCATTTT,CASTTRVGQPQHF
.,TRBV12-3/TRBV12-4,.,TRBJ2-3,TGTGCCAGCAGTTTATATAGCACAGATACGCAGTATTTT,CASSLYSTDTQYF
.,TRBV3-1/TRBV3-2,.,TRBJ1-5,TGTGCCAGCAGCCAAGATACGGCAGGGAGGCAGCCCCAGCATTTT,CASSQDTAGRQPQHF
.,TRBV7-9,.,TRBJ1-2,TGTGCCAGCAGCAACGGACGGCACTATGGCTACACCTTC,CASSNGRHYGYTF
.,TRBV3-1/TRBV3-2,.,TRBJ2-1,TGTGCCAGCAGCCTAGGGAGGGGGCCCGGGCCAGAGCAGTTCTTC,CASSLGRGPGPEQFF
.,TRBV6-5,.,TRBJ2-7,TGTGCCAGCAGTACCCGACAGGGACTGCGATACGAGCAGTACTTC,CASSTRQGLRYEQYF
.,TRBV5-1,.,TRBJ1-5,TGCGCCAGCAGCTTGGGAGGGGTAGGGCAGCCCCAGCATTTT,CASSLGGVGQPQHF
once,TRBV5-1,.,TRBJ1-5,TGCGCCAGCAGCTTGGATGGGGGAAGCAATCAGCCCCAGCATTTT,CASSLDGGSNQPQHF